This TCR beta chain is from a study of shared clonotypes between healthy human individuals. Comment on this clone: Its target is not known.

Naive CD8 isolation took CD45RO-negative cells positively selected for CCR7 and excluded terminally differentiated effector memory CD45RA+ cells. Study results and caveats: Tissues were not sampled, only blood, and their repertoires likely differ. Estimated clonotype richness was generally higher in naive than memory subsets.

Clones were read by immunoSEQ multiplex PCR, and TCRdb kept only the in-frame ones, dropping some. The sample shows about 680,000 clones, about 91% of them seen only once. After removal of 7 bases from V and 6 bases from J, the junction contained 10 bases not matched to a gene. Germline V gene data show CDR1 as SGHKS and CDR2 as YYEKEE (reference sequence). This CDR3 is built from 15 residues. Sequencing input: naive CD8+ T cells sorted from blood. This TCR came from a man aged 25-45 years in good health. The chain uses TRBV5-5 and TRBJ2-2, with TRBD1 matching 9 bases. The CDR3 DNA sequence: TGTGCCAGCTGGACAGGGGTTACCACCGCCGGGGAGCTGTTTTTT. Amino acid sequence: CASWTGVTTAGELFF.